Included here is one TCR beta chain sequence, with context. Its antigen remains unknown. The donors were part of the roughly 130-subject validation cohort, which stood apart from the roughly 700-subject first cohort. This CDR3 comprises 15 residues. V lost 0 bases and J lost 2; bases outside the gene matches: 4. From germline, CDR1 is MNHEY and CDR2 SVGAGI. Only in-frame clones appear in the TCRdb table, and some are missing; sequencing was by immunoSEQ multiplex PCR. The table lists under 400,000 clones, 88% of them singletons. The data were taken from a study of cytomegalovirus exposure and HLA in healthy donors. The wider study: The approximately 690 first-cohort repertoires and the 100 to 150 validation repertoires shared the same platform, a later analysis reported. The study's findings and limits: With high specificity and sensitivity, the classifier reportedly diagnosed cytomegalovirus status. There were some public TCRs occurring in many donors, but most TCR sequences were rare.

The clonotype was recovered from a man aged 25 to 45 in good health and CMV-seronegative. The chain employs TRBV6-5 and TRBJ2-7, with 7 bases lining up with TRBD1. The sequenced sample consisted of PBMCs. CDR3 sequence (DNA): TGTGCCAGCAGTTACTCTTCCAGGGGGACCTACGAGCAGTACTTC. Translating gives CASSYSSRGTYEQYF.